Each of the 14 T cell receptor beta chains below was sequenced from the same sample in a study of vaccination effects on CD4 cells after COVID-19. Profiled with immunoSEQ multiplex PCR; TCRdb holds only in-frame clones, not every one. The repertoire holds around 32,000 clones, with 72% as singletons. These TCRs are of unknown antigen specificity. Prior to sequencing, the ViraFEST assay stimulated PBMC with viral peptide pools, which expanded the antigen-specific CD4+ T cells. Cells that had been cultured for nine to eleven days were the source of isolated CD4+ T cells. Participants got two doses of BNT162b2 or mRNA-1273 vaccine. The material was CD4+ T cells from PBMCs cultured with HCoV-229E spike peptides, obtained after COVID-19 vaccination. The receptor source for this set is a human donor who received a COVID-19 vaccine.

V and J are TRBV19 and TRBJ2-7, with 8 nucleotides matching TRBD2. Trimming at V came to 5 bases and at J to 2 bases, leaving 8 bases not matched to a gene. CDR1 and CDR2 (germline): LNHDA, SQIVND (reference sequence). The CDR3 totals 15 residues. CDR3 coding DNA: TGTGCCAGTAGTCTCAATCCGGGACTAGCCTACGAGCAGTACTTC. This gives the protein CASSLNPGLAYEQYF.

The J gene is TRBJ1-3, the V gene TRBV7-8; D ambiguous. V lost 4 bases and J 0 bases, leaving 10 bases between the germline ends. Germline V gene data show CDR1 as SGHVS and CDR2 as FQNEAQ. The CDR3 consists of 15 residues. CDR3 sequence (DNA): TGTGCCAGCAGCTCATACATGGACTCTGGAAACACCATATATTTT. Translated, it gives CASSSYMDSGNTIYF.

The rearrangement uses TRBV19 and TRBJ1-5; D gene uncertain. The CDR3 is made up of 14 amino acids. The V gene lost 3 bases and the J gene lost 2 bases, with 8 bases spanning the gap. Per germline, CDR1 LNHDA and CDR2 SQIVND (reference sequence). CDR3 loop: CASSMFQGNQPQHF. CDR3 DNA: TGTGCCAGTAGTATGTTCCAGGGCAATCAGCCCCAGCATTTT.

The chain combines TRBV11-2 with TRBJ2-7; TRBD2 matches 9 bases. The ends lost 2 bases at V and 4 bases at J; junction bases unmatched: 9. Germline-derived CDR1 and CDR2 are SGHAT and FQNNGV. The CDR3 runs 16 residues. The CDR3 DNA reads TGTGCCAGCAGCTTACGAACCGCTAGCGGGGCATACGAGCAGTACTTC. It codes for CASSLRTASGAYEQYF.

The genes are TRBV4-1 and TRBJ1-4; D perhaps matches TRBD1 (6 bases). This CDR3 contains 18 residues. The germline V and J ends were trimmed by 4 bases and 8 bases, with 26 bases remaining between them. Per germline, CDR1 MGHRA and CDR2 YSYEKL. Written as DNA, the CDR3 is TGCGCCAGCAGCCCGATTCGAATAATAAGACAGGTTTGGGAAAAACTGTTTTTT. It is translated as CASSPIRIIRQVWEKLFF.

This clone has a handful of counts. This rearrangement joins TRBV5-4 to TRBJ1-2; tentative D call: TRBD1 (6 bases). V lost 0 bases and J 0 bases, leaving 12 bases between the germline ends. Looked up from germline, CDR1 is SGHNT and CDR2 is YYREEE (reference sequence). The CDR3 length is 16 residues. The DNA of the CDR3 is TGTGCCAGCAGCTTGGACAGGGAAGAGGCTAACTATGGCTACACCTTC. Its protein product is CASSLDREEANYGYTF.

This chain's CDR3 is CASRATGGYEQYF. CDR3 bases: TGTGCCAGCCGGGCGACAGGGGGCTACGAGCAGTACTTC. The gene calls are TRBV7-8 and TRBJ2-7; 9 bases match TRBD1. The junction had 5 bases not matched to a gene; V was cut back by 8 bases and J by 3 bases. Germline CDR1 and CDR2: SGHVS and FQNEAQ. This CDR3 has 13 amino acids.

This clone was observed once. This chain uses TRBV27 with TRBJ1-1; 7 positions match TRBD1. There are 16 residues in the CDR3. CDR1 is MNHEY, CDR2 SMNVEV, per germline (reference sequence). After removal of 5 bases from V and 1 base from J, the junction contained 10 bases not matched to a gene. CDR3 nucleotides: TGTGCCAGCAGTCCGTGGGACAGCCTTGGGAACACTGAAGCTTTCTTT. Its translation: CASSPWDSLGNTEAFF.

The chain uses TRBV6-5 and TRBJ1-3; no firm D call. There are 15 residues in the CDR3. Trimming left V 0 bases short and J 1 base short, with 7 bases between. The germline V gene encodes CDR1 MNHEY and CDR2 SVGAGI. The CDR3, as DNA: TGTGCCAGCAGTTACTCGGTTCAGTCTGGAAACACCATATATTTT. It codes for CASSYSVQSGNTIYF.

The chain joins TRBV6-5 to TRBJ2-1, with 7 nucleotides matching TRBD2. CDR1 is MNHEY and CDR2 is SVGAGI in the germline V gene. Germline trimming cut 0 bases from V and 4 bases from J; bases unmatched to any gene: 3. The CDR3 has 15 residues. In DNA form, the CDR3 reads TGTGCCAGCAGTTACTCGGGGCGGGGGTACAATGAGCAGTTCTTC. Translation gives CASSYSGRGYNEQFF.

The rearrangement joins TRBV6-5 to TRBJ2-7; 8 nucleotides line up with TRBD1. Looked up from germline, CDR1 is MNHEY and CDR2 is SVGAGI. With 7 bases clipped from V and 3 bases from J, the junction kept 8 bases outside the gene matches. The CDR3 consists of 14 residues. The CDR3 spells CASTPGQAFYEQYF. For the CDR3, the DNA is TGTGCCAGCACGCCGGGACAGGCTTTCTACGAGCAGTACTTC.

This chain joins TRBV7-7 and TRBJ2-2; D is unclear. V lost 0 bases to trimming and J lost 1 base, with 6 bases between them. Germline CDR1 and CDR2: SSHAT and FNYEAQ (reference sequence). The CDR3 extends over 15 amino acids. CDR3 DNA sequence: TGTGCCAGCAGCTTAGCGGAGATGAACACCGGGGAGCTGTTTTTT. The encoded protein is CASSLAEMNTGELFF.

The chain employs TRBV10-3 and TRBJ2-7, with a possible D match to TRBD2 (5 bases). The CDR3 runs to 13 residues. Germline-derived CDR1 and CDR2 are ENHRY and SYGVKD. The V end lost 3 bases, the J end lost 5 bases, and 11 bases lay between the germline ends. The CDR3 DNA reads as TGTGCCATCAGTGAACGAGCGGATGACGAGCAGTACTTC. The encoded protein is CAISERADDEQYF.

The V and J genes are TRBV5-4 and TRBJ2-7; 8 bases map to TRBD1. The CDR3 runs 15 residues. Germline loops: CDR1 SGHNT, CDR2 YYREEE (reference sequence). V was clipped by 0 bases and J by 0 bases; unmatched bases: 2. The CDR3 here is CASSLGTGFSYEQYF. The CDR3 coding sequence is TGTGCCAGCAGCTTGGGGACAGGGTTCTCCTACGAGCAGTACTTC.